A selection of T cell receptor beta chains follows, all from one sample in a study of early T cells in non-severe SARS-CoV-2 infection. A single record per CDR3 protein comes from TCRdb applying MiXCR to the 5' RACE reads. The sample lists tens of thousands of distinct CDR3 sequences, under 8% occurring once. Sequenced material: whole blood. The origin of the receptors is an adult who was a healthcare worker with PCR-confirmed SARS-CoV-2 infection or an uninfected control (not recorded which). CDR3s include the opening cysteine and the closing phenylalanine or tryptophan. Each record gives: V gene, clone size, J gene, D gene, CDR3 DNA, CDR3 protein. A D gene is named only where the DNA matches it firmly. Expanded clones get a size class; other rows say once, few or many, or leave the size out.

TRBV28	NA	TRBJ1-6	NA	TGTGCCAGCATCGGGCCTGGGGATAATTCACCCCTCCACTTT	CASIGPGDNSPLHF
TRBV29-1	NA	TRBJ2-1	TRBD1	TGCAGCGTTGCCTCCGGGACAGGGTACAATGAGCAGTTCTTC	CSVASGTGYNEQFF
TRBV7-9	medium-sized	TRBJ2-3	NA	TGTGCCAGCAGCTTGGGTTTATTCACAGATACGCAGTATTTT	CASSLGLFTDTQYF
TRBV3-1	medium-sized	TRBJ2-2	TRBD1	TGTGCCAGCAGCCGACAGGGTGCCGGGGAGCTGTTTTTT	CASSRQGAGELFF
TRBV20-1	many	TRBJ2-3	NA	TGCAGTGCGACGGGACTCAGCACAGATACGCAGTATTTT	CSATGLSTDTQYF
TRBV7-8	NA	TRBJ2-7	TRBD1	TGTGCCAGCAGCTTAAGGGGACAGGCCTACGAGCAGTACTTC	CASSLRGQAYEQYF
TRBV7-6	many	TRBJ2-7	NA	TGTGCCAGCAGCTTAAGGTCGGGGGGCCGATACGAGCAGTACTTC	CASSLRSGGRYEQYF
TRBV7-9	many	TRBJ2-7	NA	TGTGCCAGCAGCCGCCGGGACGAATACGAGCAGTACTTC	CASSRRDEYEQYF
TRBV20-1	NA	TRBJ2-7	TRBD2	TGCAGTGCTAGAGGAGAGAGCGGGGTCCCCTACGAGCAGTACTTC	CSARGESGVPYEQYF
TRBV7-9	few	TRBJ2-1	NA	TGTGCCAGCAGCTTAGCCCTCGTTGAGCAGTTCTTC	CASSLALVEQFF
TRBV20-1	many	TRBJ1-4	NA	TGCAGTGCTAGAGAGGCCACGGCCATTGATTGGGGCGAAAAACTGTTTTTT	CSAREATAIDWGEKLFF
TRBV20-1	many	TRBJ2-3	TRBD2	TGCAGTGGAGGGGCAAGCGGGAGGGGGGATACGCAGTATTTT	CSGGASGRGDTQYF
TRBV4-2	many	TRBJ2-2	NA	TGTGCCAGCAGCCTTACGTGGGGGCTCGGGGAGCTGTTTTTT	CASSLTWGLGELFF
TRBV7-2	NA	TRBJ2-7	TRBD1	TGTGCCAGCAGCCCTCGACAGGGTCTGGAGCAGTACTTC	CASSPRQGLEQYF
TRBV6-1	few	TRBJ2-7	TRBD2	TGTGCCAGCAGGTCAACTAGCGGGAGTCGCGAGCAGTACTTC	CASRSTSGSREQYF
TRBV2	many	TRBJ1-1	NA	TGTGCCAGCAGTGTCGGAGCCAACACTGAAGCTTTCTTT	CASSVGANTEAFF
TRBV7-8	many	TRBJ1-1	TRBD1	TGTGCCAGCAGCCCGGGGACAGCTAACACTGAAGCTTTCTTT	CASSPGTANTEAFF